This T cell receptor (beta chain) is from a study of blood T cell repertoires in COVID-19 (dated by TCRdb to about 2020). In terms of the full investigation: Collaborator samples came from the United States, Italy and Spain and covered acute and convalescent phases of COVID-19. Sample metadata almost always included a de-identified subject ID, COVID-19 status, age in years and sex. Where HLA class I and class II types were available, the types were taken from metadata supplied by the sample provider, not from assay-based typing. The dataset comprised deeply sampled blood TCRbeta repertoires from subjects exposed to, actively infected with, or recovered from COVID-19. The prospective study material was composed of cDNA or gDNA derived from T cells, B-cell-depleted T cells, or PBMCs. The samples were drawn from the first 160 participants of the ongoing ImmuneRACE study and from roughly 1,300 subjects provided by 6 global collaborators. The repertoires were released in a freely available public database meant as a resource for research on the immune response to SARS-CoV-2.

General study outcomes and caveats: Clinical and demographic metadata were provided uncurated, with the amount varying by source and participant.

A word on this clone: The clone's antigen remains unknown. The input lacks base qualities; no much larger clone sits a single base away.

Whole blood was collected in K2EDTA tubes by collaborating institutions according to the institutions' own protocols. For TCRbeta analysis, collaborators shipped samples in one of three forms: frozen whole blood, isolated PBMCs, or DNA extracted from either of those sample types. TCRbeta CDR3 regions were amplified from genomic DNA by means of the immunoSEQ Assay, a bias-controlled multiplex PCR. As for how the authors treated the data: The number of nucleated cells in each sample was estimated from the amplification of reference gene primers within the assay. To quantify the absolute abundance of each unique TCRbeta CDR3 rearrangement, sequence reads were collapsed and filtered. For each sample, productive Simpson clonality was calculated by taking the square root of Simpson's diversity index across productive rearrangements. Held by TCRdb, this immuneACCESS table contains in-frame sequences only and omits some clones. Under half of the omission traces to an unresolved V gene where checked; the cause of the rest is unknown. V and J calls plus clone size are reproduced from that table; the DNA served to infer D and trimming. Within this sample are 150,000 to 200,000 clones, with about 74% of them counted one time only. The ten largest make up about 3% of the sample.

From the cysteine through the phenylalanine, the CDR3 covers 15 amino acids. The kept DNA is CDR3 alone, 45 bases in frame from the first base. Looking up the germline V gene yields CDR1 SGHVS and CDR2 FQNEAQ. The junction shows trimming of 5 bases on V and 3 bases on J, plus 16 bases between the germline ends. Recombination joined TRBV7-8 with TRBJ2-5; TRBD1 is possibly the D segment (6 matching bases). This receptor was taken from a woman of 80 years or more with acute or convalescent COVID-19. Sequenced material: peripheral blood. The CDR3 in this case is CASSRWMGDKETQYF. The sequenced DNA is TGTGCCAGCAGCCGCTGGATGGGGGACAAAGAGACCCAGTACTTC. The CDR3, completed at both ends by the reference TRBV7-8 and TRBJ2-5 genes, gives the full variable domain GAGVSQSPRYKVAKRGQDVALRCDPISGHVSLFWYQQALGQGPEFLTYFQNEAQLDKSGLPSDRFFAERPEGSVSTLKIQRTQQEDSAVYLCASSRWMGDKETQYFGPGTRLLVL.